Listed below are T cell receptor beta chains from one sample, sequenced in a study of post-analysis software for immune sequencing data. MiXCR, applied by TCRdb to the PCR reads, yields one record per CDR3 protein. The profile shows around 440,000 distinct CDR3 sequences, nearly 45% of them singletons. The sample consisted of blood. Receptors were obtained from a girl under 18 with multiple sclerosis. Both conserved end residues are part of each CDR3. The D gene is left open where the match is weak. Clone size is stated in some rows and not others, as once, few, many or a class when expanded.

abundance	v_gene	len	d_gene	j_gene	CDR3aa	CDR3nt
NA	TRBV4-1	11	TRBD1	TRBJ2-5	CASSRDRVTYF	TGCGCCAGCAGCCGAGACAGGGTAACGTACTTC
NA	TRBV7-3	15	TRBD1	TRBJ2-7	CASSLMGQGFNEQYF	TGTGCCAGCAGCTTAATGGGACAGGGCTTTAACGAGCAGTACTTC
NA	TRBV5-1	15	NA	TRBJ1-1	CASSSEPQTANEAFF	TGCGCCAGCAGCTCCGAACCTCAGACGGCCAATGAAGCTTTCTTT
NA	TRBV28	17	TRBD2	TRBJ2-1	CASSPLAGGISYNEQFF	TGTGCCAGCAGTCCCTTAGCGGGAGGGATCTCCTACAATGAGCAGTTCTTC
few	TRBV2	13	NA	TRBJ1-1	CASSAGQITEAFF	TGTGCCAGCAGCGCCGGACAGATCACTGAAGCTTTCTTT
NA	TRBV3-1	17	TRBD2	TRBJ2-1	CVSSHRGGLAGYNEQFF	TGTGTCAGCAGCCATCGAGGGGGGCTAGCGGGATACAATGAGCAGTTCTTC
NA	TRBV5-5	17	NA	TRBJ2-1	CASSFPPGADFYNEQFF	TGTGCCAGCAGCTTTCCCCCAGGGGCTGACTTCTACAATGAGCAGTTCTTC
few	TRBV7-2	15	TRBD2	TRBJ2-3	CASQDQKRERDTQYF	TGTGCCAGCCAGGACCAGAAGCGGGAGAGGGATACGCAGTATTTT
few	TRBV2	15	NA	TRBJ1-2	CAGSESIGPSYGYTF	TGTGCCGGCAGCGAAAGCATAGGGCCTAGCTATGGCTACACCTTC
NA	TRBV24-1	16	TRBD2	TRBJ2-1	CATSDSAGERGNEQFF	TGTGCCACCAGTGACTCAGCGGGAGAGAGGGGGAATGAGCAGTTCTTC
NA	TRBV7-8	16	TRBD1	TRBJ2-1	CASSLDRLGSYNEQFF	TGTGCCAGCAGCTTGGACAGGCTAGGCTCCTACAATGAGCAGTTCTTC
NA	TRBV20-1	13	NA	TRBJ2-1	CSATGSSYDEQFF	TGCAGTGCAACTGGGAGCTCCTACGATGAGCAGTTCTTC
few	TRBV4-1	15	TRBD1	TRBJ1-2	CASSPLTGPDYGYTF	TGCGCCAGCAGCCCCTTGACAGGGCCTGACTATGGCTACACCTTC
NA	TRBV12-3/TRBV12-4	13	TRBD1	TRBJ1-1	CASSLNRGTEAFF	TGTGCCAGCAGTTTAAACAGGGGCACTGAAGCTTTCTTT
NA	TRBV3-1	16	TRBD2	TRBJ2-7	CASSQDPSGSINEQYF	TGTGCCAGCAGCCAAGACCCTAGCGGGAGTATCAATGAGCAGTACTTC
NA	TRBV12-3/TRBV12-4	13	TRBD1	TRBJ2-7	CASGQASSYEQYF	TGTGCCAGTGGACAGGCGAGCTCCTACGAGCAGTACTTC
few	TRBV27	16	NA	TRBJ2-3	CASSLLGWGNTDTQYF	TGTGCCAGCAGTTTACTGGGATGGGGAAACACAGATACGCAGTATTTT
NA	TRBV9	14	TRBD1	TRBJ1-2	CASSGSTGKDGYTF	TGTGCCAGCAGCGGATCGACAGGGAAGGATGGCTACACCTTC
NA	TRBV7-9	16	NA	TRBJ1-2	CASSLGAGLPGSGYTF	TGTGCCAGCAGCTTAGGGGCCGGACTACCGGGTAGTGGCTACACCTTC
few	TRBV9	18	TRBD2	TRBJ2-3	CASSARTSGRFSTDTQYF	TGTGCCAGCAGTGCTAGGACTAGCGGGAGGTTTAGCACAGATACGCAGTATTTT
NA	TRBV29-1	14	TRBD2	TRBJ2-1	CSVGRLAEAREQFF	TGCAGCGTTGGCAGACTAGCGGAAGCAAGGGAGCAGTTCTTC
NA	TRBV20-1	12	NA	TRBJ1-5	CSANSGDQPQHF	TGCAGTGCTAACAGTGGAGATCAGCCCCAGCATTTT
NA	TRBV12-3/TRBV12-4	15	TRBD2	TRBJ2-1	CASSPGGLTYNEQFF	TGTGCCAGCAGTCCGGGAGGGCTAACCTACAATGAGCAGTTCTTC
NA	TRBV28	14	TRBD1	TRBJ2-7	CASSPGTGYYEQYF	TGTGCCAGCAGTCCCGGGACAGGGTACTACGAGCAGTACTTC
NA	TRBV29-1	14	NA	TRBJ2-7	CSALRGGGPYEQYF	TGCAGCGCACTGAGGGGGGGAGGTCCCTACGAGCAGTACTTC
few	TRBV12-3/TRBV12-4	10	TRBD1	TRBJ2-7	CASRTGSEYF	TGTGCCAGCAGGACAGGGTCGGAGTACTTC
once	TRBV12-3/TRBV12-4	13	NA	TRBJ2-7	CASREETIYEQYF	TGTGCCAGCAGGGAGGAGACTATCTACGAGCAGTACTTC
NA	TRBV4-1	15	NA	TRBJ2-1	CASSQDGGGDNEQFF	TGCGCCAGCAGCCAAGATGGGGGCGGGGACAATGAGCAGTTCTTC
NA	TRBV6-5	17	NA	TRBJ1-1	CASSYQGYKGREGEAFF	TGTGCCAGCAGTTACCAGGGGTATAAGGGAAGAGAAGGTGAAGCTTTCTTT
once	TRBV28	17	TRBD2	TRBJ2-7	CASSLRGLAEITYEQYF	TGTGCCAGCAGTTTAAGGGGACTAGCGGAAATAACCTACGAGCAGTACTTC
NA	TRBV29-1	12	NA	TRBJ2-7	CSVEKETYEQYF	TGCAGCGTTGAAAAGGAGACCTACGAGCAGTACTTC
NA	TRBV28	13	NA	TRBJ2-3	CASSLWPTDTQYF	TGTGCCAGCAGTTTATGGCCCACAGATACGCAGTATTTT
few	TRBV5-1	14	NA	TRBJ2-7	CASSSGTPGYEQYF	TGCGCCAGCAGCTCCGGGACACCTGGGTACGAGCAGTACTTC